Sequencing of this TCR beta chain was carried out in a study of metastatic and nonmetastatic thyroid tumors. With MiXCR, TCRdb reprocessed the PCR reads. The sample consists of 20,000 to 25,000 clones, roughly a fifth of them appearing once. Thyroid surgery had not been preceded by any treatment in any patient. Comment on this clone: The CDR3 end shows no conserved phenylalanine or tryptophan, and so a read error is likely. The limits of the CDR3 on the DNA are not certain, so only TCRdb's listed CDR3 is given.

With termini counted, the CDR3 has 15 amino acids. Germline lookup yields CDR1 DFQATT and CDR2 SNEGSKA (reference sequence). This chain connects TRBV20-1 to TRBJ1-5; the table's D call, TRBD1, was not checked against the DNA. The clonotype originates from a female donor with papillary thyroid cancer or a benign thyroid nodule (not recorded which). Some clones in this sample may be carry-over from other donors' samples. The sequenced material came from blood. Here the CDR3 reads CSAIQGNGYNQPKHS.